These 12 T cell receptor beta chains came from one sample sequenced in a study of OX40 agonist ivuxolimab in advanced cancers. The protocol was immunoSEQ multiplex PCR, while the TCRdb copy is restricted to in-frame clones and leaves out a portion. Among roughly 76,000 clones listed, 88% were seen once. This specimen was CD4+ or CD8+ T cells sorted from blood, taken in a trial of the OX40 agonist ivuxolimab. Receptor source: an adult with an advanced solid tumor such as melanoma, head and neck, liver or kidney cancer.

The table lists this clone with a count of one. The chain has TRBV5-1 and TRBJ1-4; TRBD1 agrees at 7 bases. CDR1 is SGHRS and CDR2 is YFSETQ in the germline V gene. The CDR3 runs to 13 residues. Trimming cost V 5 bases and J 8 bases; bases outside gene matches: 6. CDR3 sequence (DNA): TGCGCCAGCAGGACAGGGCCCAGGGAAAAACTGTTTTTT. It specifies CASRTGPREKLFF.

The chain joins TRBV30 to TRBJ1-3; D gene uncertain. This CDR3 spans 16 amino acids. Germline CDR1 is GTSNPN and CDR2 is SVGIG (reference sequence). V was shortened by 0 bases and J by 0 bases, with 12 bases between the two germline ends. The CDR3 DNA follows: TGTGCCTGGAGTGTTTCCAGGTCAGACTCTGGAAACACCATATATTTT. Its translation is CAWSVSRSDSGNTIYF.

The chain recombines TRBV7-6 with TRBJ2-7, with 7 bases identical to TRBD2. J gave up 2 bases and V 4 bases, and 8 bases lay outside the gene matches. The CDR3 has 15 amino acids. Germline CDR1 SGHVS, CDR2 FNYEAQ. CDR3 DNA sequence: TGTGCCAGCAGCTCCATCGGGGGGAGGGCCTACGAGCAGTACTTC. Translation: CASSSIGGRAYEQYF.

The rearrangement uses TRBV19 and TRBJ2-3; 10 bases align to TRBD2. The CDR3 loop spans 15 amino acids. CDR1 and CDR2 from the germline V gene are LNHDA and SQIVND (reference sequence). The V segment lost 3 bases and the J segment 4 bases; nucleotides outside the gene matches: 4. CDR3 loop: CASSIASGRSDTQYF. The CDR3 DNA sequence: TGTGCCAGTAGTATTGCTAGCGGGAGATCAGATACGCAGTATTTT.

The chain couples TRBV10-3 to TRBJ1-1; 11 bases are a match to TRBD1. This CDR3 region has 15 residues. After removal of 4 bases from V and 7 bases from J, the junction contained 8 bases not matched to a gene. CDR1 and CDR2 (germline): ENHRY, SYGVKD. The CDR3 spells CAISGTGGSRDEAFF. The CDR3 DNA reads TGTGCCATCAGTGGGACAGGGGGCTCCCGAGATGAAGCTTTCTTT.

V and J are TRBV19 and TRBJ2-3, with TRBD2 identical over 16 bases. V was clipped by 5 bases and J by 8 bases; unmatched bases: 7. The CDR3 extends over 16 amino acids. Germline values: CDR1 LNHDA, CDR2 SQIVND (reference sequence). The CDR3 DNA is TGTGCCAGTAGTCCGGGACTAGCGGGAGGGCCCGCTACGCAGTATTTT. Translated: CASSPGLAGGPATQYF.

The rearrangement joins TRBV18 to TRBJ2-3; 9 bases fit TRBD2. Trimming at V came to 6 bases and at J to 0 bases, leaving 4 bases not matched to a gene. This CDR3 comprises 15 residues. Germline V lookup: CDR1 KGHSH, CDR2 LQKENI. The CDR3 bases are TGTGCCAGCTCCTTTACTAGCGGGAGCACAGATACGCAGTATTTT. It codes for CASSFTSGSTDTQYF. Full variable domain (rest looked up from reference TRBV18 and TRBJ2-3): NAGVMQNPRHLVRRRGQEARLRCSPMKGHSHVYWYRQLPEEGLKFMVYLQKENIIDESGMPKERFSAEFPKEGPSILRIQQVVRGDSAAYFCASSFTSGSTDTQYFGPGTRLTVL.

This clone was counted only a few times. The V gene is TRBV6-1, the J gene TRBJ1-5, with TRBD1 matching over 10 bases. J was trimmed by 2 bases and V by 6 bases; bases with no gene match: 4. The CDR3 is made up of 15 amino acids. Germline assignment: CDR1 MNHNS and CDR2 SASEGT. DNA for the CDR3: TGTGCCAGCAGACGCGGGACAGGGGGCAATCAGCCCCAGCATTTT. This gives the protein CASRRGTGGNQPQHF.

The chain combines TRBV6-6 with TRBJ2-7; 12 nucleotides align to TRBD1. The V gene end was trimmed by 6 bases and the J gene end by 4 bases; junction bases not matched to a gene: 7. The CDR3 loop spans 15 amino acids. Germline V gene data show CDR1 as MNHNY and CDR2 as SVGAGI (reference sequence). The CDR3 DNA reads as TGTGCCAGCAGCCGCCGGGACAGGGGGCCATACGAGCAGTACTTC. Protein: CASSRRDRGPYEQYF.

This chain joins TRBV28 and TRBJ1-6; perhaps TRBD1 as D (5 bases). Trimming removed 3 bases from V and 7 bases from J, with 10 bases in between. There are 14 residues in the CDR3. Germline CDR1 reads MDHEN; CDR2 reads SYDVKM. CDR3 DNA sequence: TGTGCCAGCAGTTTGGGGGACCGCAATTCACCCCTCCACTTT. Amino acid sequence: CASSLGDRNSPLHF.

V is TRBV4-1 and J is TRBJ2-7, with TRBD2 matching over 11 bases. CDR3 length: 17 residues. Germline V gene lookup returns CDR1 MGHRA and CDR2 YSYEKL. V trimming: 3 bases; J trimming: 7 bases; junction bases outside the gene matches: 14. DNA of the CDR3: TGCGCCAGCAGCCAGACCCCAACTAGCGGGAGCGGGCCTGAGCAGTACTTC. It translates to CASSQTPTSGSGPEQYF.

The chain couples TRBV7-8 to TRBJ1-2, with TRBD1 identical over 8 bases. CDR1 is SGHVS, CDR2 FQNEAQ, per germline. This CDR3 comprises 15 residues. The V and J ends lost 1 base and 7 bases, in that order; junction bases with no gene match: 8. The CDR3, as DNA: TGTGCCAGCAGCTTAGAGGACAGGGTGAGGGGTGGCTACACCTTC. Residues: CASSLEDRVRGGYTF.